This entry concerns a single T cell receptor (beta chain). Germline V CDR1 and CDR2: SGHRS, YFSETQ. The V segment lost 0 bases and the J segment 3 bases; nucleotides outside the gene matches: 1. The CDR3 extends over 14 amino acids. The source of the sample is a study of metastatic and nonmetastatic thyroid tumors. TCRdb re-clonotyped the PCR reads through MiXCR. This table has 12,000 or so clones, around 25% appearing once. Ahead of thyroid surgery, no patient had received treatment of any kind. The source material was adjacent normal tissue. The sequence derives from a female donor with papillary thyroid cancer or a benign thyroid nodule (not recorded which). Some clones in this sample may be carry-over from other donors' samples. The chain joins TRBV5-1 to TRBJ2-7; TRBD1 matches at 9 bases. Here the CDR3 reads CASSLGGQGYEQYF. CDR3 DNA: TGCGCCAGCAGCTTGGGGGGACAGGGCTACGAGCAGTACTTC.